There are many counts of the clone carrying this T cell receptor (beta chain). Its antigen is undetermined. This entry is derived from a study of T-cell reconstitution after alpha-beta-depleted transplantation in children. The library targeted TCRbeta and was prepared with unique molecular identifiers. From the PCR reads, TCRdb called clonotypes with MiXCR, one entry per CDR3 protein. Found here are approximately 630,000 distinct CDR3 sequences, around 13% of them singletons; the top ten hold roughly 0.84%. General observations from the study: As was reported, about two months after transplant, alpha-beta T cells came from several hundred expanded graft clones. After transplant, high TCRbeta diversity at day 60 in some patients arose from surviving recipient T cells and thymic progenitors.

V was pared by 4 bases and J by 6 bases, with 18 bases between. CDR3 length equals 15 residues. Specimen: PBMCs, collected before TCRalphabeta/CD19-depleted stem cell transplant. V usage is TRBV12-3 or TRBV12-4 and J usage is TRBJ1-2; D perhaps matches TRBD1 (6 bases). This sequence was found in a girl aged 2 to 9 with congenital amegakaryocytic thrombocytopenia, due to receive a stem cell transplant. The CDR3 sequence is CASSSIQQGPHGYTF. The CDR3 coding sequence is TGTGCCAGCAGTTCCATACAACAGGGACCCCATGGCTACACCTTC.